This TCR beta chain was observed in a study of blood T cell repertoires in COVID-19. Trimming took 6 bases from V and 6 from J, leaving 20 bases between them. Germline V lookup: CDR1 SNHLY, CDR2 FYNNEI. The CDR3 consists of 15 residues. Some clones are missing from TCRdb's copy, which holds only in-frame ones; the method was immunoSEQ multiplex PCR. The table lists 390,000 or so clones, approximately 87% of them singletons. Participant reports of clinical history set cohort assignment. The chain couples TRBV2 to TRBJ1-1, with a tentative D call TRBD1 (6 bases). The sample comprised PBMCs or T cells enriched from blood (not recorded which). This TCR was recovered from a woman in her 50s who had recovered from COVID-19. CDR3 DNA: TGTGCCAGCAGAGCAGAGCCCAACAGGGTTGCTGAAGCTTTCTTT. It specifies CASRAEPNRVAEAFF.